A single sample is the source of the 17 T cell receptor beta chains below, sequenced in a study of CD8+ T cells in alopecia areata. After pooling, cutaneous lymph node cells were sorted with CD4, CD8alpha, NKG2D, NKG2ACE and other markers. RNA extraction and reverse transcription yielded cDNA as sequencing template. Some clones are missing from TCRdb's copy, which holds only in-frame ones; the method was immunoSEQ multiplex PCR. This sample carries more than 250,000 clones, none of them present only once. The sample was CD4+ T cells sorted from a lymph node. These receptors came from a C3H/HeJ mouse with alopecia areata. The MHC haplotype of the strain is H2-k.

In its sample, this clone was seen a few times. Mouse gene names apply. The sequence runs out 4 residues before the end of the CDR3; the remainder is reconstructed from the germline J gene. The V and J genes are TRBV14 and TRBJ2-3; 9 bases map to TRBD1. The V and J ends lost 5 bases and 4 bases, in that order; junction bases with no gene match: 11. The CDR3 contains 16 residues. Germline assignment: CDR1 SGHDT and CDR2 FRDEAV. CDR3 DNA, as far as it was read: TGTGCCAGCAGGCACCCCCCGGGACAGGGTCCAGAA. Residues: CASRHPPGQGPE. The complete CDR3 reads CASRHPPGQGPETLYF.

This clone was seen more than once but under ten times. The gene symbols are mouse symbols. The read ends 4 residues early relative to the CDR3; the germline J gene fills the gap. Other DNA sequences in this sample translate to the same CDR3. The chain uses TRBV29 and TRBJ2-2, with TRBD2 matching 8 bases. V was clipped by 0 bases and J by 6 bases; unmatched bases: 0. This CDR3 spans 14 amino acids. Looked up from germline, CDR1 is MSHET and CDR2 is SYDVDS. This CDR3 is CASSLSGGPGQLYF. CDR3 DNA (partial): TGTGCTAGCAGTTTATCGGGGGGGCCCGGG.

On this clone itself: Gene names are mouse gene names. The read terminates 4 residues before the CDR3 end, so the remaining end is supplied by the germline J gene. The rearrangement joins TRBV1 to TRBJ2-3; 8 nucleotides line up with TRBD2. CDR3 length: 14 amino acids. Germline assignment: CDR1 NSQYPW and CDR2 LRSPGD (reference sequence). The part of the CDR3 DNA that was read is TGCACCTGCAGTGCAGATCTGGGGGGAGAA. Protein product: CTCSADLGGE. The entire CDR3 sequence reads CTCSADLGGETLYF.

About this clone itself: The genes and germline here are from mouse. The read halts 4 residues ahead of the CDR3 end, with the missing end drawn from the germline J gene. The chain joins TRBV13-1 to TRBJ1-2, with D possibly matching TRBD1 (6 bases). Looked up from germline, CDR1 is NSHNY and CDR2 is SYGAGN. This CDR3 is built from 15 residues. The part of the CDR3 DNA that was read is TGTGCCAGCAGTGATGCACCTGGGGGGGCGCGC. Its protein product is CASSDAPGGAR. Given in full, the CDR3 is CASSDAPGGARDYTF.

At least ten counts were recorded for this clone. Gene names follow the mouse nomenclature. The read ends 3 residues shy of where the CDR3 ends; the end is completed using the germline J gene. V and J are TRBV19 and TRBJ1-6, with D possibly TRBD1 on 5 matching bases. TRBJ1-6 is reported as an ORF; its role is uncertain. The length of the CDR3 is 13 residues. Looked up from germline, CDR1 is FNHDT and CDR2 is SITEND (reference sequence). Trimming shortened V by 3 bases and J by 5 bases, and 6 bases separated the two germline ends. Incomplete CDR3 DNA: TGTGCCAGCAGTAAGGGGAATAATTCGCCC. Translation gives CASSKGNNSP. The whole CDR3 protein reads CASSKGNNSPLYF.

Comment on this clone: Gene names are mouse gene names. The CDR3 extends 4 residues past the end of the read, so its final part is completed from the germline J gene. Different DNA sequences within this sample yield the same CDR3. The chain uses TRBV29 and TRBJ2-5; 8 nucleotides align to TRBD1. This CDR3 spans 14 amino acids. From germline, CDR1 is MSHET and CDR2 SYDVDS. After removal of 6 bases from V and 2 bases from J, the junction contained 4 bases not matched to a gene. CDR3 sequence: CASSPGTGQDTQYF. CDR3 DNA, as far as it was read: TGTGCTAGCAGCCCCGGGACAGGCCAAGAC.

This clone was detected only a few times. Gene names refer to mouse genes. The CDR3 end is not reached by the read, which stops 4 residues before it; the germline J gene fills it in. The rearrangement links TRBV1 to TRBJ1-2; D call uncertain. The CDR3 is made up of 13 amino acids. Trimming took 3 bases from V and 2 from J, leaving 7 bases between them. CDR1 NSQYPW and CDR2 LRSPGD come from the germline V gene (reference sequence). CDR3 amino acids: CTCSALQNSDYTF. CDR3 bases read: TGCACCTGCAGTGCGCTACAGAACTCC. The complete variable domain, with remaining parts taken from reference TRBV1 and TRBJ1-2, reads VTLLEQNPRWRLVPRGQAVNLRCILKNSQYPWMSWYQQDLQKQLQWLFTLRSPGDKEVKSLPGADYLATRVTDTELRLQVANMSQGRTLYCTCSALQNSDYTFGSGTRLLVI.

Note on this clone: Gene names and germline match the mouse. The CDR3 end is not reached by the read, which stops 4 residues before it; the germline J gene fills it in. Other DNA sequences within the sample encode an identical CDR3. The rearrangement joins TRBV13-1 to TRBJ2-3; D might be TRBD1 (5 bases). Trimming removed 0 bases at V and 0 bases at J, with 8 bases between. The CDR3 is 15 amino acids. Per germline, CDR1 NSHNY and CDR2 SYGAGN. The covered CDR3 bases are TGTGCCAGCAGTGATGCCCGGACAAGTGCAGAA. It is translated as CASSDARTSAE. The whole CDR3 sequence reads CASSDARTSAETLYF.

Details on this clone: Gene names and germline refer to mouse. From the germline J gene comes the end of the CDR3, since the read stops 4 residues before it. Other DNA sequences of this sample code for an identical CDR3. The chain joins TRBV5 to TRBJ2-3, with a tentative D call TRBD2 (6 bases). The CDR3 contains 15 residues. CDR1 and CDR2 from the germline V gene are LGHNA and YNLKQL (reference sequence). V was pared by 1 base and J by 0 bases, with 8 bases between. The CDR3 DNA, read in part, is TGTGCCAGCAGCCAAGTATGGGGGAGTGCAGAA. Amino acid sequence: CASSQVWGSAE. The CDR3 as a whole reads CASSQVWGSAETLYF.

For this clone: Mouse germline and gene names are used. The read comes to an end 4 residues before the CDR3 does, leaving the germline J gene to fill in the end. V usage is TRBV31 and J usage is TRBJ2-2, with D unresolved. This CDR3 is 13 amino acids long. V lost 0 bases and J 4 bases, leaving 6 bases between the germline ends. Germline CDR1 reads GKSSPN; CDR2 reads SITVG. CDR3 sequence reads: CAWSLEGTGQLYF. The sequenced CDR3 bases are TGTGCCTGGAGTCTAGAGGGCACCGGG. The full variable domain, in which reference TRBV31 and TRBJ2-2 provide the parts outside the CDR3, is AQTIHQWPVAEIKAVGSPLSLGCTIKGKSSPNLYWYWQATGGTLQQLFYSITVGQVESVVQLNLSASRPKDDQFILSTEKLLLSHSGFYLCAWSLEGTGQLYFGEGSKLTVL.

A remark on this clone: Genes here carry mouse names. The read halts 4 residues ahead of the CDR3 end, with the missing end drawn from the germline J gene. This chain joins TRBV19 and TRBJ1-1; 8 positions match TRBD1. This CDR3 contains 15 residues. Trimming at V came to 5 bases and at J to 3 bases, leaving 9 bases not matched to a gene. Germline CDR1 reads FNHDT; CDR2 reads SITEND (reference sequence). CDR3 DNA (partial): TGTGCCAGCAGACCAGGGGGCGCCGGGGACACA. It specifies CASRPGGAGDT. In full, the CDR3 reads CASRPGGAGDTEVFF.

This clone occurred a few times. Each gene name is a mouse one. The read gets to within 4 residues of the CDR3 end, and the germline J gene fills in the rest. The chain has TRBV1 and TRBJ2-7; 8 positions agree with TRBD1. This CDR3 has 14 residues. Per germline, CDR1 NSQYPW and CDR2 LRSPGD (reference sequence). The covered CDR3 bases are TGCACCTGCAGTGCCTGGACAGGGCGTTAT. The encoded protein is CTCSAWTGRY. The full CDR3 reads CTCSAWTGRYEQYF.

This clone was seen more than once but under ten times. The gene names given are mouse names. The CDR3 goes on 3 residues after the read ends, and that part is filled in from the germline J gene. This chain joins TRBV19 and TRBJ1-6; 8 bases fit TRBD1. TRBJ1-6 is an open reading frame, and its role is uncertain. V lost 4 bases and J lost 3; bases outside the gene matches: 3. This CDR3 comprises 15 residues. CDR1 and CDR2 from the germline V gene are FNHDT and SITEND (reference sequence). Partial CDR3 DNA: TGTGCCAGCAGTCTTACAGGGGGCTATAATTCGCCC. It specifies CASSLTGGYNSP. The entire CDR3 sequence reads CASSLTGGYNSPLYF.

In this sample, this clone turned up a few times. The listed genes are named as in mouse. The read falls 4 residues short of the CDR3 end, and the missing part is taken from the germline J gene. The chain joins TRBV13-1 to TRBJ1-1, with 7 bases that match TRBD1. This CDR3 has 13 residues. V gave up 6 bases and J gave up 1 base; unmatched junction bases: 3. The V gene's germline CDR1 is NSHNY and CDR2 SYGAGN. The CDR3 spells CASNAGGNTEVFF. The sequenced part of the CDR3 DNA is TGTGCCAGCAACGCAGGGGGAAACACA.

With respect to this clone: Mouse gene names and germline throughout. The CDR3 goes on 4 residues after the read ends, and that part is filled in from the germline J gene. This sequence joins TRBV14 and TRBJ2-5; 10 bases are shared with TRBD2. CDR3 length: 15 residues. CDR1 and CDR2 (germline): SGHDT, FRDEAV. J gave up 0 bases and V 5 bases, and 3 bases lay outside the gene matches. This CDR3 reads CASSPTGGNQDTQYF. The part of the CDR3 DNA that was read is TGTGCCAGCAGCCCGACTGGGGGGAACCAAGAC. Variable domain in full (rest from reference TRBV14 and TRBJ2-5): EAGVTQSPRYAVLQEGQAVSFWCDPISGHDTLYWYQQPRDQGPQLLVYFRDEAVIDNSQLPSDRFSAVRPKGTNSTLKIQSAKQGDTATYLCASSPTGGNQDTQYFGPGTRLLVL.

Only a few counts were recorded for this clone. Mouse names are used for the genes. The read halts 4 residues ahead of the CDR3 end, with the missing end drawn from the germline J gene. V and J are TRBV17 and TRBJ2-3, with 12 bases identical to TRBD1. This CDR3 region has 17 residues. CDR1 and CDR2 (germline): MNHDT, YYDKIL. J lost 3 bases, V lost 1 base, and 5 bases had no gene match. Incomplete CDR3 DNA: TGTGCTAGCAGTAGAGGGCCGGGACAGGGGGCCGCAGAA. Protein sequence: CASSRGPGQGAAE. The CDR3 in its entirety is CASSRGPGQGAAETLYF.

Notes on this clone: The listed genes are named as in mouse. The read falls 4 residues short of the CDR3 end, and the missing part is taken from the germline J gene. The chain links TRBV19 to TRBJ2-1; 8 nucleotides align to TRBD2. This CDR3 is built from 14 residues. CDR1 is FNHDT, CDR2 SITEND, per germline (reference sequence). The V and J ends lost 5 bases and 2 bases, in that order; junction bases with no gene match: 3. The CDR3 sequence: CASRTLGDYAEQFF. The CDR3 bases that were read are TGTGCCAGCAGAACACTGGGGGACTATGCT. The variable domain in full, with the rest retrieved from reference TRBV19 and TRBJ2-1, is GGIITQTPKFLIGQEGQKLTLKCQQNFNHDTMYWYRQDSGKGLRLIYYSITENDLQKGDLSEGYDASREKKSSFSLTVTSAQKNEMAVFLCASRTLGDYAEQFFGPGTRLTVL.